These T cell receptor beta chains were read from a single sample in a study of technical replicates of blood from a few donors. The data were produced by immunoSEQ multiplex PCR, yet TCRdb's version contains in-frame clones alone and is incomplete. This sample yields 80,000 or so clones, of which roughly 98% are seen a single time; 0.15% belongs to the top ten. The specimen was T cells isolated from PBMCs. The source of these receptors is a human donor in good health. Each CDR3 is given with its conserved first and last residue. The D gene is left open where the match is weak. A clone size is listed for some rows: how often the clone was seen (once, few, many), or a class if it is expanded.

size: .; J: TRBJ2-2; D: TRBD1; V: TRBV27; CDR3: CASTWGTGNTGELFF; DNA: TGTGCCAGCACCTGGGGGACAGGAAACACCGGGGAGCTGTTTTTT
size: .; J: TRBJ2-3; D: TRBD2; V: TRBV27; CDR3: CASSSLADTDTQYF; DNA: TGTGCCAGCAGTTCGCTAGCGGATACAGATACGCAGTATTTT
size: .; J: TRBJ2-3; D: TRBD2; V: TRBV28; CDR3: CASSSTGVGTSGTDTQYF; DNA: TGTGCCAGCTCGTCCACAGGGGTCGGGACTAGCGGCACAGATACGCAGTATTTT
size: .; J: TRBJ2-1; D: .; V: TRBV30; CDR3: CAWDYGNYNEQFF; DNA: TGTGCCTGGGATTACGGGAACTACAATGAGCAGTTCTTC
size: .; J: TRBJ2-3; D: .; V: TRBV27; CDR3: CASSPSSADTQYF; DNA: TGTGCCAGCAGTCCCTCTAGCGCAGATACGCAGTATTTT
size: .; J: TRBJ1-3; D: .; V: TRBV13; CDR3: CASSLYRVISGNTIYF; DNA: TGTGCCAGCAGCTTATACAGGGTGATTTCTGGAAACACCATATATTTT
size: .; J: TRBJ1-5; D: TRBD1; V: TRBV27; CDR3: CASMFTYPGQNNQPQHF; DNA: TGTGCCAGCATGTTCACCTATCCGGGACAGAACAATCAGCCCCAGCATTTT
size: .; J: TRBJ2-7; D: TRBD1; V: TRBV11-2; CDR3: CASSLDVARGLNEQYF; DNA: TGTGCCAGCAGCTTAGATGTTGCCAGGGGGCTAAACGAGCAGTACTTC
size: .; J: TRBJ2-1; D: .; V: TRBV5-1; CDR3: CASSLRGGAYNEQFF; DNA: TGCGCCAGCAGCTTGCGGGGTGGCGCCTACAATGAGCAGTTCTTC
size: .; J: TRBJ2-7; D: .; V: TRBV5-4; CDR3: CASSLDGFSYEQYF; DNA: TGTGCCAGCAGCTTGGACGGGTTCTCCTACGAGCAGTACTTC
size: .; J: TRBJ2-7; D: TRBD1; V: TRBV4-1; CDR3: CASSQPGQGKNGQYF; DNA: TGCGCCAGCAGCCAACCGGGACAGGGTAAGAATGGGCAGTACTTC
size: .; J: TRBJ2-1; D: TRBD1; V: TRBV19; CDR3: CASSARKWTGIAYNEQFF; DNA: TGTGCCAGTAGTGCCCGAAAGTGGACAGGGATCGCCTACAATGAGCAGTTCTTC
size: .; J: TRBJ2-1; D: TRBD1; V: TRBV6-1; CDR3: CASRDRGLSQDNEQFF; DNA: TGTGCCAGCCGTGACAGGGGGCTATCGCAGGACAATGAGCAGTTCTTC
size: .; J: TRBJ1-2; D: .; V: TRBV7-9; CDR3: CASSPTELYGYTF; DNA: TGTGCCAGCAGCCCCACTGAACTCTATGGCTACACCTTC
size: .; J: TRBJ2-2; D: TRBD1; V: TRBV28; CDR3: CASSPQGAHTGELFF; DNA: TGTGCCAGCAGTCCCCAGGGGGCCCACACCGGGGAGCTGTTTTTT
size: once; J: TRBJ2-7; D: TRBD2; V: TRBV11-3; CDR3: CASSLSGGAYEQYF; DNA: TGTGCCAGCAGCTTAAGCGGGGGGGCCTACGAGCAGTACTTC